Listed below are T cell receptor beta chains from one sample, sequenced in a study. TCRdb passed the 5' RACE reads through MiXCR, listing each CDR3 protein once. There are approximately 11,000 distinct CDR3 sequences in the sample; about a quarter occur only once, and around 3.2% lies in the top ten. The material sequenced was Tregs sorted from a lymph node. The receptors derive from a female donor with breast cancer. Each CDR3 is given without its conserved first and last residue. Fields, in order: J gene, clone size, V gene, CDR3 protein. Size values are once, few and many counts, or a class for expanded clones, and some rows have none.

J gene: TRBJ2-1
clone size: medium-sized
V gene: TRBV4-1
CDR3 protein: ASSHLTNEQF

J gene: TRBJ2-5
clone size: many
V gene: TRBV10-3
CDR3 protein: AISEGTGGQETQY

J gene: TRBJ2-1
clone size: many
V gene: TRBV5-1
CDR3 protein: ASSFASSYNEQF

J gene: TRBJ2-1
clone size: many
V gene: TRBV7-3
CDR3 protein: ASSLTYRDIPNEQF

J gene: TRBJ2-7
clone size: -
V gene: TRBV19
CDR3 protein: ASSTRPYEQY

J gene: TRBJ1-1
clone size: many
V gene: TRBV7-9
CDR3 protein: ASSLFDREGF

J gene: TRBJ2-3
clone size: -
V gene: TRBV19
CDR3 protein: ASSLPTASGGTDTQY

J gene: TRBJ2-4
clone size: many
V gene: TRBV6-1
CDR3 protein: ASTRGYRGPSKNIQY

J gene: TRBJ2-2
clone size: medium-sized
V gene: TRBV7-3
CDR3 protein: ASSLNVVTTMNTGELF

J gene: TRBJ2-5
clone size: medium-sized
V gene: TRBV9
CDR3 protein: ASSVGLGVSQETQY